The sequence of this TCR beta chain was determined in a study of low-dose radiotherapy and immunotherapy resistance in tumors. The time point denotes: before trial treatment. This clonotype has at least ten counts. From germline, CDR1 is LNHDA and CDR2 SQIVND (reference sequence). V lost 6 bases and J 7 bases, leaving 10 bases between the germline ends. The CDR3 covers 12 residues. TRAV- and TRBV-specific primers primed first-strand cDNA, covering alpha and beta chains. A constant-region primer paired with the V-primer adapter amplified TCRs over approximately 20 PCR cycles. One entry per CDR3 protein results from TCRdb running MiXCR on the reads. The sample comprises 70,000 to 95,000 distinct CDR3 sequences, 18% of which are singletons, and about 2.5% rests with the top ten.

The chain carries TRBV19 and TRBJ2-1, with D unclear. Specimen: PBMCs, collected before treatment. The source is a male donor with prostate cancer. In nucleotides, the CDR3 is TGTGCCAGTAGCGCCTTTACTAATGAGCAGTTCTTC. Amino acids: CASSAFTNEQFF. Drawing the rest from reference TRBV19 and TRBJ2-1, the complete variable domain is DGGITQSPKYLFRKEGQNVTLSCEQNLNHDAMYWYRQDPGQGLRLIYYSQIVNDFQKGDIAEGYSVSREKKESFPLTVTSAQKNPTAFYLCASSAFTNEQFFGPGTRLTVL.